One sample yielded the 13 T cell receptor beta chains listed below, sequenced in a study of control samples from healthy donors and cancer patients. The method was immunoSEQ multiplex PCR; TCRdb's version includes in-frame clones alone and lacks a portion of them. This sample has about 160,000 clones, with 80% to 90% found just once. Sequenced sample: blood. The source of these receptors is a man aged 30 to 39 in good health.

The V call is TRBV18, the J call TRBJ1-4; D remains unclear. CDR1 KGHSH and CDR2 LQKENI come from the germline V gene. Trimming took 1 base from V and 3 from J, leaving 9 bases between them. This CDR3 has 15 amino acids. CDR3 DNA: TGTGCCAGCTCACCACGGGATTCGTCTAATGAAAAACTGTTTTTT. It is translated as CASSPRDSSNEKLFF.

Only one count was recorded for this clone. The gene calls are TRBV5-1 and TRBJ1-1, with TRBD1 matching 9 bases. This CDR3 has 16 amino acids. Germline-derived CDR1 and CDR2 are SGHRS and YFSETQ. The junction had 7 bases not matched to a gene; V was cut back by 4 bases and J by 0 bases. The CDR3 DNA sequence: TGCGCCAGCAGCCGTACGGGACAGGGAATGAACACTGAAGCTTTCTTT. It specifies CASSRTGQGMNTEAFF.

The chain recombines TRBV24-1 with TRBJ1-1; D gene unclear. Germline V lookup: CDR1 KGHDR, CDR2 SFDVKD. This CDR3 is 13 amino acids long. With 7 bases removed from V and 5 bases from J, the gap between germline ends came to 13 bases. CDR3 in DNA: TGTGCCACCAGATCAAGAGCGGCAACTGAAGCTTTCTTT. This codes for CATRSRAATEAFF.

V is TRBV23-1 and J is TRBJ2-7; TRBD1 agrees at 7 bases. TRBV23-1 is recorded as an ORF, its role being uncertain. The CDR3 is 15 residues long. V was clipped by 4 bases and J by 3 bases; unmatched bases: 9. As DNA, the CDR3 is TGCGCCAGCAGTCTTACAGGGGTCTCCTACTACGAGCAGTACTTC. It encodes CASSLTGVSYYEQYF.

The CDR3 spells CSVEPTSGVNNEQFF. The DNA of the CDR3 is TGCAGCGTGGAACCGACTAGCGGGGTTAACAATGAGCAGTTCTTC. The gene calls are TRBV29-1 and TRBJ2-1; 11 nucleotides match TRBD2. The V gene end was trimmed by 6 bases and the J gene end by 5 bases; junction bases not matched to a gene: 9. The CDR3 runs to 15 residues. Germline-derived CDR1 and CDR2 are SQVTM and ANQGSEA.

The rearrangement joins TRBV19 to TRBJ1-5; the D is unclear. CDR3 length equals 14 residues. V lost 3 bases and J 3 bases, leaving 9 bases between the germline ends. CDR1 and CDR2 from the germline V gene are LNHDA and SQIVND (reference sequence). The CDR3 region is CASSIEDNNQPQHF. DNA of the CDR3: TGTGCCAGTAGTATCGAAGATAACAATCAGCCCCAGCATTTT.

V usage is TRBV6-1 and J usage is TRBJ1-2; possibly TRBD1 for D (5 bases). The CDR3 totals 13 residues. The V gene's germline CDR1 is MNHNS and CDR2 SASEGT. The V end lost 1 base, the J end lost 4 bases, and 7 bases lay between the germline ends. The DNA of the CDR3 is TGTGCCAGCAGTGAAGGGGACGGCTATGGCTACACCTTC. Translated, it gives CASSEGDGYGYTF.

The V gene is TRBV11-3, the J gene TRBJ2-5; D is unclear. In germline, CDR1 is SGHNT, CDR2 YENEEA. The V and J ends lost 1 base and 7 bases respectively, with 10 bases between them. The CDR3 consists of 13 residues. The DNA for the CDR3 is TGTGCCAGCAGCTTAGGCGGCTTGGGGACCCAGTACTTC. Translated: CASSLGGLGTQYF.

V is TRBV9 and J is TRBJ2-1, with D possibly being TRBD1 (6 bases). The CDR3 has 15 residues. The V and J ends lost 0 bases and 5 bases respectively, with 12 bases between them. Germline CDR1 SGDLS, CDR2 YYNGEE. The DNA for the CDR3 is TGTGCCAGCAGCGTAGACCAGGGGCCCAACAATGAGCAGTTCTTC. This gives the protein CASSVDQGPNNEQFF.

This clone has just one count. The chain employs TRBV3-1 (or the pseudogene TRBV3-2) and TRBJ1-4; D is possibly TRBD1 (6 bases). Germline CDR1 is LGHDT and CDR2 is YNNKEL (reference sequence). The CDR3 is 15 amino acids. Deletions cut 2 bases from V and 8 bases from J, with 15 bases between. The CDR3 DNA is TGTGCCAGCAGCCAACGGAAACAGGGCGCCGAAAAACTGTTTTTT. Encoded protein: CASSQRKQGAEKLFF.

The chain joins TRBV2 to TRBJ2-2, with 12 bases aligning to TRBD2. With V trimmed by 7 bases and J by 5 bases, 11 bases remained unmatched. CDR1 SNHLY and CDR2 FYNNEI come from the germline V gene. CDR3 length equals 17 residues. In DNA form, the CDR3 reads TGTGCCAGCACCCCGACTAGCGGGAGATATAGGACCGGGGAGCTGTTTTTT. Protein sequence: CASTPTSGRYRTGELFF.

The chain recombines TRBV11-3 with TRBJ2-3; no clear D. Per the germline V gene, CDR1 is SGHNT and CDR2 is YENEEA. Trimming removed 7 bases from V and 4 bases from J, with 12 bases in between. The CDR3 is made up of 13 amino acids. The CDR3 DNA reads TGTGCCAGCATCCGAGAGATCCCAGATACGCAGTATTTT. Protein sequence: CASIREIPDTQYF.

In this sample, this clone turned up once. The gene calls are TRBV4-3 and TRBJ1-1; D is possibly TRBD1 (5 bases). The germline gives CDR1 LGHNA, CDR2 YSLEER. The CDR3 length is 14 residues. V dropped 3 bases and J dropped 0 bases, with 8 bases sitting between them. The CDR3 is CASSHTGVNTEAFF. The CDR3 DNA reads TGCGCCAGCAGCCATACAGGTGTGAACACTGAAGCTTTCTTT.